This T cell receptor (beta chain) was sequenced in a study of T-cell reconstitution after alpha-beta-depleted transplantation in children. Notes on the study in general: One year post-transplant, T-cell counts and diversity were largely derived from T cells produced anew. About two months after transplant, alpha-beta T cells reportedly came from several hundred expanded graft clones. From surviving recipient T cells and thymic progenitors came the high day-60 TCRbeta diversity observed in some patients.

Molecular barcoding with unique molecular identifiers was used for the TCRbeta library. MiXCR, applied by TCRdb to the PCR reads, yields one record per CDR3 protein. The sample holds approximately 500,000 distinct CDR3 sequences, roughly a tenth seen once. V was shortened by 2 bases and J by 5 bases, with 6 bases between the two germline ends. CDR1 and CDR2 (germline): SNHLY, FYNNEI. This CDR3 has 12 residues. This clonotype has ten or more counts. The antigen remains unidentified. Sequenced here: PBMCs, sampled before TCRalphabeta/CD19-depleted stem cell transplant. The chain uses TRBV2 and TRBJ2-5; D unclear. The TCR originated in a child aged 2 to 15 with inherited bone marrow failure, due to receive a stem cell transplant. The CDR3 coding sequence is TGTGCCAGCAGTGAAAATCAGGAGACCCAGTACTTC. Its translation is CASSENQETQYF. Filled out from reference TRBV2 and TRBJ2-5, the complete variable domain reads EPEVTQTPSHQVTQMGQEVILRCVPISNHLYFYWYRQILGQKVEFLVSFYNNEISEKSEIFDDQFSVERPDGSNFTLKIRSTKLEDSAMYFCASSENQETQYFGPGTRLLVL.